These 15 T cell receptor beta chains came from one sample sequenced in a study of beta chain features in type 1 diabetes (dated by TCRdb to the late 2010s). Library preparation was by the immunoSEQ multiplex PCR assay. The High Capacity cDNA Reverse Transcription Kit was used to reverse transcribe all of the isolated RNA, meaning that expressed TCRB transcripts were what got sequenced. This immuneACCESS table, as held by TCRdb, lists in-frame sequences with V and J called but not all clones. Of the missing ones, under half trace to an unresolved V gene in checked studies; the others have no known cause. In this sample the table shows 350,000 to 450,000 clones, 14% of which occur a single time. Of the sample, under 0.04% is held by the ten largest clones. Sequencing used naive CD4+ T cells from blood. The label giving this sample's cell subset or site can be read as: true naive CD4+ T cells. The source is a man aged 25 to 40 in good health.

This clone has only a few counts. The CDR3 DNA reads as TGTGCCAGCGGACAGCCGGAAGGGCCCCAGCATTTT. Its translation is CASGQPEGPQHF. The chain uses TRBV10-3 and TRBJ1-5; tentatively, D is TRBD1 (6 bases). There are 12 residues in the CDR3. Germline assignment: CDR1 ENHRY and CDR2 SYGVKD. Trimming pared 10 bases from V and 9 bases from J, leaving 16 bases between.

This clone has only a few counts. The rearrangement joins TRBV18 to TRBJ2-1, with 7 bases lining up with TRBD1. The V gene's germline CDR1 is KGHSH and CDR2 LQKENI. The J segment lost 7 bases and the V segment lost 6 bases, leaving 6 bases of the junction unmatched. The CDR3 extends over 13 amino acids. The CDR3 sequence: CASSEGTANEQFF. The CDR3 DNA reads TGTGCCAGCTCCGAGGGGACAGCAAATGAGCAGTTCTTC.

This clone showed up just a few times. The chain links TRBV7-9 to TRBJ2-5, with a possible D match to TRBD1 (5 bases). Germline V gives CDR1 SEHNR, CDR2 FQNEAQ (reference sequence). This CDR3 spans 13 amino acids. V shed 4 bases and J shed 1 base, with 7 bases lying between them. CDR3 protein: CASSYRSQETQYF. The CDR3 DNA reads TGTGCCAGCAGCTACAGGAGCCAAGAGACCCAGTACTTC. Using reference TRBV7-9 and TRBJ2-5 for the parts outside the CDR3, the full variable domain is DTGVSQNPRHKITKRGQNVTFRCDPISEHNRLYWYRQTLGQGPEFLTYFQNEAQLEKSRLLSDRFSAERPKGSFSTLEIQRTEQGDSAMYLCASSYRSQETQYFGPGTRLLVL.

The rearrangement links TRBV7-8 to TRBJ2-1; 10 bases are a match to TRBD2. Per germline, CDR1 SGHVS and CDR2 FQNEAQ. The V gene end was trimmed by 5 bases and the J gene end by 4 bases; junction bases not matched to a gene: 5. This CDR3 spans 15 amino acids. This CDR3 reads CASSGTSGNYNEQFF. The CDR3 nucleotides read TGTGCCAGCAGCGGAACTAGCGGGAATTACAATGAGCAGTTCTTC.

This clone turned up a few times. The chain recombines TRBV5-4 with TRBJ2-2, with a weak D call TRBD1 (6 bases). With 4 bases removed from V and 1 base from J, the gap between germline ends came to 14 bases. The CDR3 covers 16 residues. Germline V gene data show CDR1 as SGHNT and CDR2 as YYREEE (reference sequence). The CDR3 loop is CASSPGARVNTGELFF. For the CDR3, the DNA is TGTGCCAGCAGCCCAGGGGCGCGTGTGAACACCGGGGAGCTGTTTTTT.

The chain is built from TRBV4-1 and TRBJ2-1; tentative D call: TRBD2 (5 bases). Germline lookup yields CDR1 MGHRA and CDR2 YSYEKL. V was shortened by 6 bases and J by 0 bases, with 12 bases between the two germline ends. The CDR3 covers 15 residues. The CDR3 sequence is CASRPGERSYNEQFF. The CDR3 nucleotides read TGCGCCAGCAGACCCGGGGAGCGCTCCTACAATGAGCAGTTCTTC.

This clone has a handful of counts. This chain connects TRBV23-1 to TRBJ2-3; 7 nucleotides align to TRBD2. TRBV23-1 is an open reading frame whose function is uncertain. The CDR3 totals 15 residues. J lost 0 bases, V lost 8 bases, and 8 bases had no gene match. This chain's CDR3 is CASHLRETSTDTQYF. In DNA, the CDR3 is TGCGCCAGCCATCTGCGGGAGACTAGCACAGATACGCAGTATTTT.

This rearrangement joins TRBV5-4 to TRBJ2-2, with 8 bases lining up with TRBD2. The germline V gene encodes CDR1 SGHNT and CDR2 YYREEE (reference sequence). CDR3 length: 13 residues. Trimming took 3 bases from V and 7 from J; bases not matched to a gene: 2. This CDR3 is CASSSREVGELFF. DNA of the CDR3: TGTGCCAGCAGCTCGCGGGAGGTCGGGGAGCTGTTTTTT.

With respect to this clone: The junction shows a germline mismatch at one end, possibly a read error. The chain combines TRBV7-7 with TRBJ2-1; D unresolved. Germline-derived CDR1 and CDR2 are SSHAT and FNYEAQ (reference sequence). CDR3 length equals 15 residues. The CDR3 spells CASSQTLSSYNEQFF. In DNA, the CDR3 is TGTGCTAGCAGCCAGACACTGAGCTCCTACAATGAGCAGTTCTTC.

This chain links TRBV7-9 with TRBJ2-1, with TRBD2 as a possible D gene (6 bases). V was clipped by 6 bases and J by 2 bases, with 8 bases between them. The CDR3 length is 13 residues. CDR1 and CDR2 (germline): SEHNR, FQNEAQ (reference sequence). The DNA of the CDR3 is TGTGCCAGCAGGTCGGGGGCCTACAATGAGCAGTTCTTC. Encoded protein: CASRSGAYNEQFF.

The chain is built from TRBV10-3 and TRBJ2-3; 10 bases line up with TRBD2. Germline CDR1 reads ENHRY; CDR2 reads SYGVKD. This CDR3 is 16 amino acids long. V shed 3 bases and J 3 bases; nucleotides not matched to a gene: 6. Here the CDR3 DNA reads TGTGCCATCAGTGATCCCACTAGCGGGGTAACAGATACGCAGTATTTT. Its protein is CAISDPTSGVTDTQYF.

The rearrangement uses TRBV30 and TRBJ2-3; D is unclear. The CDR3 consists of 12 residues. V gave up 4 bases and J gave up 1 base, with 6 bases separating them. Germline CDR1 and CDR2: GTSNPN and SVGIG (reference sequence). The chain's CDR3 is CAWTSGTDTQYF. CDR3 in DNA: TGTGCCTGGACCTCAGGCACAGATACGCAGTATTTT.

The V and J genes are TRBV5-4 and TRBJ2-1; 10 bases line up with TRBD1. With V trimmed by 3 bases and J by 0 bases, 3 bases remained unmatched. The CDR3 is 16 amino acids. CDR1 SGHNT and CDR2 YYREEE come from the germline V gene (reference sequence). DNA for the CDR3: TGTGCCAGCAGCTCCAGGACAGGGGGCTCCTACAATGAGCAGTTCTTC. Its translation is CASSSRTGGSYNEQFF.

There are a few counts of this clone. The V and J genes are TRBV27 and TRBJ1-1; no definite D call. Per the germline V gene, CDR1 is MNHEY and CDR2 is SMNVEV (reference sequence). The CDR3 runs 14 residues. The V and J ends lost 2 bases and 1 base respectively, with 8 bases between them. The CDR3 reads CASSLGRRNTEAFF. Here the CDR3 DNA reads TGTGCCAGCAGTTTAGGCAGGAGGAACACTGAAGCTTTCTTT.

A few counts support this clone. The gene calls are TRBV5-4 and TRBJ1-2, with D unresolved. The ends were cut back, 0 bases at V and 6 bases at J, with 15 bases in the middle. The CDR3 runs 15 residues. Per the germline V gene, CDR1 is SGHNT and CDR2 is YYREEE (reference sequence). In nucleotides, the CDR3 is TGTGCCAGCAGCTTGGGAGGCGGCCGGTACCATGGCTACACCTTC. It yields the protein CASSLGGGRYHGYTF.